The rows below give T cell receptor beta chains drawn from one sample of a study of CD8 T cells in ankylosing spondylitis. Via MiXCR, TCRdb re-called the 5' RACE reads, giving one row per CDR3 protein. This table has about 140,000 distinct CDR3 sequences, roughly 8% appearing once. Source material: synovial fluid, either unsorted or a sorted T cell fraction (not recorded which). These receptors were obtained from a male donor with ankylosing spondylitis. The conserved cysteine and the conserved F or W are not part of the CDR3 here. Each record gives: D gene, CDR3 length, V gene, CDR3 protein. A D gene is named only where the DNA matches it firmly.

>NA|12|TRBV28
ASSYTQGRQPQH
>TRBD1|13|TRBV2
ASSRDRSFNSPLH
>TRBD1|11|TRBV12-3/TRBV12-4
ASSEGQGATRI
>NA|14|TRBV5-1
ASSLRAEQLTGELF
>NA|12|TRBV6-2/TRBV6-3
ASSYEGGPDTQY
>TRBD1|13|TRBV7-9
ASSFPGDRGYEQY
>TRBD1|12|TRBV28
ASTLGQGNSPLH
>NA|12|TRBV20-1
SASDSTNTDTQY
>TRBD2|13|TRBV7-2
ASSLSSGIGNEQF
>NA|15|TRBV5-4
ASSLAGPRSGANVLT
>NA|10|TRBV20-1
SAPQRAYEQY
>NA|12|TRBV20-1
SVQGGETNEKLF
>TRBD2|12|TRBV5-1
ASSLGTSGETQY
>TRBD2|13|TRBV7-6
ASSPGTTRTDTQY
>NA|13|TRBV4-2
ASRPRGGVNTEAF
>NA|14|TRBV5-1
ASSSEAGAGTDTQY
>NA|9|TRBV28
ASSSRPEAF
>TRBD1|12|TRBV20-1
SARPRQGLSGYT
>TRBD2|12|TRBV10-3
AARLAGSRDEQF
>TRBD1|12|TRBV20-1
SAYGQVSNQPQH
>TRBD1|14|TRBV27
ASSLYPRGPPYEQY
>TRBD2|14|TRBV7-9
ASSRDGTSGLYEQY
>TRBD1|16|TRBV6-5
ASSYQRQGAAGANVLT
>NA|13|TRBV28
ASRTQTGSTIGYT
>NA|11|TRBV7-2
ASSLIRTGELF
>NA|13|TRBV28
ASSSPRGPADTQY
>TRBD1|12|TRBV20-1
SAIQGNSNQPQH
>TRBD2|12|TRBV20-1
SARGAGGKNEQF
>TRBD1|12|TRBV7-2
ASSIHRGGQPQH
>NA|9|TRBV30
AWAQGNEQF
>NA|9|TRBV6-6
ASSPRDTQY
>NA|13|TRBV30
AWSSKGGGYTEAF
>TRBD2|14|TRBV3-1
ASSQISGSLSYEQY
>TRBD1|15|TRBV6-1
ASKPGQGMDSNQPQH
>NA|14|TRBV7-9
ASSLVVDRNTGELF
>TRBD2|13|TRBV4-1
ASSPKAGSSYEQY
>NA|13|TRBV15
ATSRDAGVGYGYT
>NA|11|TRBV11-2
ASSRGSTDTQY
>TRBD1|10|TRBV6-5
ASSRDSRRLF
>NA|12|TRBV7-9
ASSLWASNTEAF
>NA|11|TRBV5-1
ASSLERGYEQY